The rows below give T cell receptor beta chains drawn from one sample of a study of blood T cell repertoires in COVID-19. The protocol was immunoSEQ multiplex PCR, while the TCRdb copy is restricted to in-frame clones and leaves out a portion. The table has approximately 310,000 clones, roughly 91% seen once. The sample comprised peripheral blood. All receptors derive from a man aged 50 or older with active or convalescent COVID-19. CDR3s include the opening cysteine and the closing phenylalanine or tryptophan. A D gene is named only where the DNA matches it firmly. Clone size is not always given. Where it is, it says once, few, many or a class for expanded clones.

v_call	j_call	d_call	clone_size	cdr3_aa	cdr3_nt
TRBV5-1	TRBJ2-5	TRBD1	-	CASSSQTGRETQYF	TGCGCCAGCAGCTCACAGACAGGGCGAGAGACCCAGTACTTC
TRBV27	TRBJ1-5	-	-	CASRGDFNQPQHF	TGTGCCAGCAGGGGAGATTTCAATCAGCCCCAGCATTTT
TRBV4-2	TRBJ2-1	TRBD2	-	CASSQIIGLAGGEQFF	TGTGCCAGCAGCCAAATAATCGGACTAGCGGGGGGAGAGCAGTTCTTC
TRBV6-1	TRBJ2-5	-	-	CASSERRDLQETQYF	TGTGCCAGCAGTGAAAGGAGGGACCTCCAAGAGACCCAGTACTTC
TRBV19	TRBJ2-5	-	-	CASSITQGVQTQYF	TGTGCCAGTAGTATCACCCAGGGTGTTCAGACCCAGTACTTC
TRBV18	TRBJ1-2	-	-	CASSPQRSGGGYTF	TGTGCCAGCTCACCACAACGGTCCGGCGGTGGCTACACCTTC
TRBV3-1/TRBV3-2	TRBJ1-4	TRBD1	-	CASSQAYRGEEKLFF	TGTGCCAGCAGCCAAGCCTACAGGGGAGAGGAAAAACTGTTTTTT
TRBV18	TRBJ2-3	-	-	CASSPAGVTDTQYF	TGTGCCAGCTCACCTGCAGGGGTCACAGATACGCAGTATTTT
TRBV7-8	TRBJ2-1	TRBD2	-	CASSLWAGTSGRKNEQFF	TGTGCCAGCAGCTTATGGGCGGGGACTAGCGGGAGGAAAAATGAGCAGTTCTTC
TRBV5-8	TRBJ2-1	TRBD2	-	CASSLLAGGLYNEQFF	TGTGCCAGCAGCTTACTAGCGGGAGGGCTATACAATGAGCAGTTCTTC
TRBV10-3	TRBJ2-2	-	-	CAITSSGNTGELFF	TGTGCCATCACGAGTAGCGGGAACACCGGGGAGCTGTTTTTT
TRBV30	TRBJ2-4	TRBD1	-	CAWSAPPGQGVSIQYF	TGTGCCTGGAGCGCTCCTCCCGGACAGGGAGTAAGCATTCAGTACTTC
TRBV5-5	TRBJ1-5	-	-	CASSLEGINNQPQHF	TGTGCCAGCAGCTTGGAGGGGATCAACAATCAGCCCCAGCATTTT
TRBV2	TRBJ2-4	-	-	CASSERGNIQYF	TGTGCCAGCAGTGAACGGGGGAACATTCAGTACTTC
TRBV9	TRBJ1-4	TRBD1	-	CASSVGTGQENEKLFF	TGTGCCAGCAGCGTCGGGACAGGCCAAGAGAATGAAAAACTGTTTTTT
TRBV28	TRBJ1-5	-	-	CASSLGFSYSNQPQHF	TGTGCCAGCAGTTTAGGCTTTTCGTATAGCAATCAGCCCCAGCATTTT
TRBV25-1	TRBJ2-7	TRBD2	once	CASREGAGVPYEQYF	TGTGCCAGCAGGGAGGGAGCGGGGGTCCCCTACGAGCAGTACTTC
TRBV25-1	TRBJ2-3	-	-	CASSEFRGSTDTQYF	TGTGCCAGCAGTGAATTTCGGGGAAGCACAGATACGCAGTATTTT
TRBV7-9	TRBJ2-7	TRBD1	-	CASRDRDFSEQYF	TGTGCCAGCCGGGACAGGGACTTTAGCGAGCAGTACTTC
TRBV7-9	TRBJ1-2	TRBD1	-	CASSFDRVGYTF	TGTGCCAGCAGCTTTGACAGGGTCGGCTACACCTTC
TRBV6-1	TRBJ1-1	-	few	CASRVEGQEAFF	TGTGCCAGCAGAGTGGAGGGGCAAGAGGCTTTCTTT
TRBV4-2	TRBJ1-2	-	-	CASSQDTAHEANYGYTF	TGTGCCAGCAGCCAAGACACAGCTCACGAAGCTAACTATGGCTACACCTTC
TRBV7-2	TRBJ1-2	-	few	CASSSSTGFDYGYTF	TGTGCCAGCAGCTCTTCTACAGGGTTCGACTATGGCTACACCTTC
TRBV28	TRBJ1-1	-	-	CASRGAVGAFF	TGTGCCAGCAGAGGCGCGGTCGGGGCTTTCTTT
TRBV10-1	TRBJ1-2	TRBD1	few	CASSESRGLGYTF	TGCGCCAGCAGTGAGTCGAGGGGGCTAGGCTACACCTTC
TRBV6-5	TRBJ1-1	-	few	CASTLTQDTEAFF	TGTGCCAGCACCCTGACACAGGACACTGAAGCTTTCTTT
TRBV6-5	TRBJ2-1	-	few	CASTQPADMMQFF	TGTGCCAGCACTCAACCGGCGGATATGATGCAGTTCTTC
TRBV6-4	TRBJ2-2	TRBD1	-	CASSDRVWTGGLAGELFF	TGTGCCAGCAGTGACCGAGTTTGGACAGGGGGATTAGCCGGGGAGCTGTTTTTT
TRBV21-1	TRBJ2-1	-	-	CASSGDRKRGSSYNEQFF	TGTGCCAGCAGCGGGGACAGAAAGCGGGGGAGCTCCTACAATGAGCAGTTCTTC
TRBV9	TRBJ1-1	-	-	CASRAAGGNTEAFF	TGTGCCAGCAGAGCCGCGGGGGGGAACACTGAAGCTTTCTTT
TRBV29-1	TRBJ2-2	-	-	CSVVNRKSGELFF	TGCAGCGTAGTTAACAGAAAGTCCGGGGAGCTGTTTTTT
TRBV30	TRBJ1-4	-	-	CAWSVRRQTVLRATNEKLFF	TGTGCCTGGAGTGTTCGGAGACAGACCGTCCTCAGGGCAACTAATGAAAAACTGTTTTTT